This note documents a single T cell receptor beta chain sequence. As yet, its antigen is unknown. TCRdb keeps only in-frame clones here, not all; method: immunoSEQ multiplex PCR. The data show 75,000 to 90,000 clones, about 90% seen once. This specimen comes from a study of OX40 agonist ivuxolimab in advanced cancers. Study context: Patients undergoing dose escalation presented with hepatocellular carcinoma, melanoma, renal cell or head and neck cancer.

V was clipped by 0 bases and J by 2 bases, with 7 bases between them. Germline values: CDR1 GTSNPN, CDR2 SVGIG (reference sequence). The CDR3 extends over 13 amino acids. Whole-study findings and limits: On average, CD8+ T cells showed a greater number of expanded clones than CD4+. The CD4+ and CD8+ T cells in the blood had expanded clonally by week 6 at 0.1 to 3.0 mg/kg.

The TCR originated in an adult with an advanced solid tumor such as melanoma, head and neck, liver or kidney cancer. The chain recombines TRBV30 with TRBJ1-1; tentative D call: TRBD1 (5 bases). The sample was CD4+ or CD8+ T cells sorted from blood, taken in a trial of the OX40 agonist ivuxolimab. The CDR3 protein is CAWSVQDNTEAFF. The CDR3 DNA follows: TGTGCCTGGAGTGTACAGGATAACACTGAAGCTTTCTTT.